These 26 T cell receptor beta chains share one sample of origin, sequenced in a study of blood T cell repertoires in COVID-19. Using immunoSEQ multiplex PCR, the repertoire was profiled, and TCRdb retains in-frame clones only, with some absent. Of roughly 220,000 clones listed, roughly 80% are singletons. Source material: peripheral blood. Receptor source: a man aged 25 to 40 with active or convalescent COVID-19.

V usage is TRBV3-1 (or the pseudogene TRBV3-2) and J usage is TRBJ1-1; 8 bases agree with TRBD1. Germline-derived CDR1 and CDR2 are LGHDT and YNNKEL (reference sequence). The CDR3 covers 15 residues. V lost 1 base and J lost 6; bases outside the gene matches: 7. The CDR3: CASSQGTGGPSEAFF. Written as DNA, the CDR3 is TGTGCCAGCAGCCAAGGTACAGGGGGTCCCTCTGAAGCTTTCTTT.

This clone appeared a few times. The DNA of the CDR3 is TGTGCCAGCAAAAGGCAGGGGCCCGGGATGATCACTGAAGCTTTCTTT. This sequence encodes CASKRQGPGMITEAFF. V usage is TRBV2 and J usage is TRBJ1-1; perhaps TRBD1 as D (6 bases). The CDR3 loop spans 16 amino acids. Germline CDR1 is SNHLY and CDR2 is FYNNEI. V gave up 7 bases and J gave up 4 bases, with 22 bases separating them.

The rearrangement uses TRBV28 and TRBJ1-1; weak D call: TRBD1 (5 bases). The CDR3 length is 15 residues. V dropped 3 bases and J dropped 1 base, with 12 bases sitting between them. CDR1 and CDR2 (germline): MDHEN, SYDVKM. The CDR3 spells CASSFAGMPNTEAFF. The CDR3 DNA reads TGTGCCAGCAGTTTTGCAGGGATGCCGAACACTGAAGCTTTCTTT.

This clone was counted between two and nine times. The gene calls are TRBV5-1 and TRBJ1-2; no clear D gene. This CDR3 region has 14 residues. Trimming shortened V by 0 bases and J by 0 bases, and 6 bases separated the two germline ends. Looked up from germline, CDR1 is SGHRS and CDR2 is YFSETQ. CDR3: CASSLARPNYGYTF. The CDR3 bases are TGCGCCAGCAGCTTGGCGAGGCCTAACTATGGCTACACCTTC.

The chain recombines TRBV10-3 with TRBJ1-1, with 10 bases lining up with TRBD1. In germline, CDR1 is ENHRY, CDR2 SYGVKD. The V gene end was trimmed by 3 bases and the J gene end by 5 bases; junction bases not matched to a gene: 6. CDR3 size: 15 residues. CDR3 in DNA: TGTGCCATCAGTGACCCCGGACAGGGGGAGACTGAAGCTTTCTTT. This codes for CAISDPGQGETEAFF.

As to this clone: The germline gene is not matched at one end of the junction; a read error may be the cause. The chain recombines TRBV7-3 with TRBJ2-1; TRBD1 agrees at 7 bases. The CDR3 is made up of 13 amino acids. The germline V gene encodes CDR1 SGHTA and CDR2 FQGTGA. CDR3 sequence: CASSLTGEGEQFF. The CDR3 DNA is TGTGCCAGCAGCCTAACAGGGGAAGGTGAGCAGTTCTTC.

The CDR3 loop reads CASSSTGISGNTIYF. The CDR3 nucleotides are TGTGCCAGCAGCTCGACAGGGATCTCTGGAAACACCATATATTTT. This chain joins TRBV7-9 and TRBJ1-3, with TRBD1 matching over 7 bases. The V gene's germline CDR1 is SEHNR and CDR2 FQNEAQ (reference sequence). This CDR3 is built from 15 residues. Losses at the gene ends were 4 bases for V and 0 bases for J; bases not matched to a gene: 3.

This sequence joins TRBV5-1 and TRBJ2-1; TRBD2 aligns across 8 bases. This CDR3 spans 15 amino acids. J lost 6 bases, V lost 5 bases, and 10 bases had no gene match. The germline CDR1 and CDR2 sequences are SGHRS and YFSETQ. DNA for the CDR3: TGCGCCAGCAGACCCACGGGACTAGACGCCAATGAGCAGTTCTTC. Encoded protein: CASRPTGLDANEQFF.

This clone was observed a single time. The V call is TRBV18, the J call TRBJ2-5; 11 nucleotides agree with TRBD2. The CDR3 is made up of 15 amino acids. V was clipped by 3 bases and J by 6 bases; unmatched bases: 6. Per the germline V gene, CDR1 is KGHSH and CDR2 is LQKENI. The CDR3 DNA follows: TGTGCCAGCTCACCGACGACTAGCGGGGCCCAGACCCAGTACTTC. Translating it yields CASSPTTSGAQTQYF.

The DNA for the CDR3 is TGCAGCGCCTACGGACAGATAAACACTGAAGCTTTCTTT. It translates to CSAYGQINTEAFF. The V gene is TRBV29-1, the J gene TRBJ1-1; tentative D call: TRBD1 (6 bases). There are 13 residues in the CDR3. The V end lost 7 bases, the J end lost 2 bases, and 14 bases lay between the germline ends. The germline CDR1 and CDR2 sequences are SQVTM and ANQGSEA.

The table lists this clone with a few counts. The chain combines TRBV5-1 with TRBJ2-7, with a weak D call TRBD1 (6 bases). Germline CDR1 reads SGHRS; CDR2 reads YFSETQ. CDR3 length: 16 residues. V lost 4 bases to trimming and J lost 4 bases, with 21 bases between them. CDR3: CASSDLWGQDRYEQYF. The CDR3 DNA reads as TGCGCCAGCAGCGACCTGTGGGGACAAGATCGGTACGAGCAGTACTTC.

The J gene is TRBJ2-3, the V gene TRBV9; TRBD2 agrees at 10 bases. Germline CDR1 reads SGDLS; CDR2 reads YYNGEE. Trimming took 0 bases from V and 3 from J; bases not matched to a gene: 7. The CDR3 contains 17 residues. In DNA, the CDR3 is TGTGCCAGCAGCGTAGCTTCTAGCGGGGGAATTACAGATACGCAGTATTTT. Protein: CASSVASSGGITDTQYF.

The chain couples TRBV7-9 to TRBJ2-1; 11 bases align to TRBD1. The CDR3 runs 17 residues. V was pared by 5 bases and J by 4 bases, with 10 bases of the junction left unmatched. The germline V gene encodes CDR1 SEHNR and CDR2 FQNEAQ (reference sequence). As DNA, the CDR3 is TGTGCCAGCAGCCGGACCGGGACAGGGGGTAAATACAATGAGCAGTTCTTC. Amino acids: CASSRTGTGGKYNEQFF. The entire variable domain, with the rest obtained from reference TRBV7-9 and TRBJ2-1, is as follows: DTGVSQNPRHKITKRGQNVTFRCDPISEHNRLYWYRQTLGQGPEFLTYFQNEAQLEKSRLLSDRFSAERPKGSFSTLEIQRTEQGDSAMYLCASSRTGTGGKYNEQFFGPGTRLTVL.

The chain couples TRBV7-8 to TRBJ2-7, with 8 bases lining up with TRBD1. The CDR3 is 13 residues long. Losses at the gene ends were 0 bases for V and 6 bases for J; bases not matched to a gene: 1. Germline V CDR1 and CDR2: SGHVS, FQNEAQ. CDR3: CASSLATGAEQYF. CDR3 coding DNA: TGTGCCAGCAGCTTAGCGACAGGGGCCGAGCAGTACTTC.

The CDR3 reads CASSYSRTGSPERAQHF. CDR3 bases: TGTGCCAGCAGTTACTCGAGGACAGGGAGTCCAGAGCGGGCCCAGCATTTT. The V and J genes are TRBV6-2 or TRBV6-3 and TRBJ1-5, with TRBD1 identical over 8 bases. The CDR3 contains 17 residues. The J segment lost 11 bases and the V segment lost 0 bases, leaving 15 bases of the junction unmatched. Germline V lookup: CDR1 MNHEY, CDR2 SVGEGT.

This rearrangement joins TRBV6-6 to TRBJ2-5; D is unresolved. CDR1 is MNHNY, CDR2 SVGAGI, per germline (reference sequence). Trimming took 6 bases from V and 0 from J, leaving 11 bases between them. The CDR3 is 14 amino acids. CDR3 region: CASRPTGYQETQYF. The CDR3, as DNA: TGTGCCAGCAGGCCTACCGGGTACCAAGAGACCCAGTACTTC.

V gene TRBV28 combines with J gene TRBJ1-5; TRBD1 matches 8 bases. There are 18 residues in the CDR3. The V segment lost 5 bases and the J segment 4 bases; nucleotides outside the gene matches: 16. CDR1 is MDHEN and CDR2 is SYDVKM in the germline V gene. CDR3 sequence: CASSRLTTGQGGNQPQHF. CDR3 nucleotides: TGTGCCAGCAGTCGACTTACTACCGGACAGGGTGGAAATCAGCCCCAGCATTTT. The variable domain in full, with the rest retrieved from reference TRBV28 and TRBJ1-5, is DVKVTQSSRYLVKRTGEKVFLECVQDMDHENMFWYRQDPGLGLRLIYFSYDVKMKEKGDIPEGYSVSREKKERFSLILESASTNQTSMYLCASSRLTTGQGGNQPQHFGDGTRLSIL.

The CDR3 loop is CASSLDRLQPQHF. CDR3 sequence (DNA): TGTGCCAGCAGTTTGGACAGACTCCAGCCCCAGCATTTT. The chain is built from TRBV28 and TRBJ1-5; maybe TRBD1 (6 bases). Trimming left V 3 bases short and J 7 bases short, with 10 bases between. Looked up from germline, CDR1 is MDHEN and CDR2 is SYDVKM. The CDR3 extends over 13 amino acids.

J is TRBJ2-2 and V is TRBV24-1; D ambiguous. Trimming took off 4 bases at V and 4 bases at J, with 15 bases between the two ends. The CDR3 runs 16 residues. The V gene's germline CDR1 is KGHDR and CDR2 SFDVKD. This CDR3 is CATSDLEFGGTGELFF. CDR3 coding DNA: TGTGCCACCAGTGACCTAGAATTTGGCGGCACCGGGGAGCTGTTTTTT.

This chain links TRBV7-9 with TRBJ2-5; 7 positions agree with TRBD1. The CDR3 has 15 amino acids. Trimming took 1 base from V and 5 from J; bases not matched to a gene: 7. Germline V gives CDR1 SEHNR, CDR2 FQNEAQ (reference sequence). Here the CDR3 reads CASSLVKGAGETQYF. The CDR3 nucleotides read TGTGCCAGCAGCTTAGTGAAGGGGGCAGGGGAGACCCAGTACTTC.

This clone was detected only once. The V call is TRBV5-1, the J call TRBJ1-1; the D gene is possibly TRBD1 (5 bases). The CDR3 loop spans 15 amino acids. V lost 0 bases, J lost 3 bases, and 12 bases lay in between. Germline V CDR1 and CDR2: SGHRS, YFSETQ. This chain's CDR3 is CASSLDWGGDTEAFF. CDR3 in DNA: TGCGCCAGCAGCTTGGACTGGGGGGGAGACACTGAAGCTTTCTTT.

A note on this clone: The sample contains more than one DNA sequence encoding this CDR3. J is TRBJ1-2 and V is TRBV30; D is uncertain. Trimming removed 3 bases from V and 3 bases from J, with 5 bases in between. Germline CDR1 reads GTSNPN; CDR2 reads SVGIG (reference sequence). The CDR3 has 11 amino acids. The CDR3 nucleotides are TGTGCCTGGAGCGGGTACTATGGCTACACCTTC. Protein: CAWSGYYGYTF. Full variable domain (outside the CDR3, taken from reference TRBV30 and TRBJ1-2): SQTIHQWPATLVQPVGSPLSLECTVEGTSNPNLYWYRQAAGRGLQLLFYSVGIGQISSEVPQNLSASRPQDRQFILSSKKLLLSDSGFYLCAWSGYYGYTFGSGTRLTVV.

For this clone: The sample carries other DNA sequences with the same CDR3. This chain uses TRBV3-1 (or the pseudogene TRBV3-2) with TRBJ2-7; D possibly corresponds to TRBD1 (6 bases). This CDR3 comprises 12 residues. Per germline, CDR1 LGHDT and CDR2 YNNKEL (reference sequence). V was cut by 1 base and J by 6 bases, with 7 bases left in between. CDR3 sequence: CASSQVRGEQYF. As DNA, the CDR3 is TGTGCCAGCAGCCAAGTCAGGGGCGAGCAGTACTTC.

This CDR3 is CASSFLGDRTSYEQYF. Here the CDR3 DNA reads TGTGCCAGCAGTTTCTTAGGGGACAGAACCTCCTACGAGCAGTACTTC. The chain carries TRBV28 and TRBJ2-7; 7 bases agree with TRBD1. The V gene end was trimmed by 3 bases and the J gene end by 0 bases; junction bases not matched to a gene: 8. The CDR3 is 16 residues long. Germline CDR1 is MDHEN and CDR2 is SYDVKM.

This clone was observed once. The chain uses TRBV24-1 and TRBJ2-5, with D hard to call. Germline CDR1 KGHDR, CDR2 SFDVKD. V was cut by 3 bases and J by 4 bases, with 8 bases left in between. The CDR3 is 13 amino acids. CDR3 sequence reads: CATSDPGRETQYF. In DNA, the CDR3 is TGTGCCACCAGTGATCCGGGTAGAGAGACCCAGTACTTC.

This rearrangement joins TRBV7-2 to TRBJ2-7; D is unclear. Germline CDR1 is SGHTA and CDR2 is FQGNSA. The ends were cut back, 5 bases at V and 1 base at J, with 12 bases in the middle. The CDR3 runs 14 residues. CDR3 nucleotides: TGTGCCAGCAGCGGTAATGGGCCTTCCTACGAGCAGTACTTC. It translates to CASSGNGPSYEQYF.